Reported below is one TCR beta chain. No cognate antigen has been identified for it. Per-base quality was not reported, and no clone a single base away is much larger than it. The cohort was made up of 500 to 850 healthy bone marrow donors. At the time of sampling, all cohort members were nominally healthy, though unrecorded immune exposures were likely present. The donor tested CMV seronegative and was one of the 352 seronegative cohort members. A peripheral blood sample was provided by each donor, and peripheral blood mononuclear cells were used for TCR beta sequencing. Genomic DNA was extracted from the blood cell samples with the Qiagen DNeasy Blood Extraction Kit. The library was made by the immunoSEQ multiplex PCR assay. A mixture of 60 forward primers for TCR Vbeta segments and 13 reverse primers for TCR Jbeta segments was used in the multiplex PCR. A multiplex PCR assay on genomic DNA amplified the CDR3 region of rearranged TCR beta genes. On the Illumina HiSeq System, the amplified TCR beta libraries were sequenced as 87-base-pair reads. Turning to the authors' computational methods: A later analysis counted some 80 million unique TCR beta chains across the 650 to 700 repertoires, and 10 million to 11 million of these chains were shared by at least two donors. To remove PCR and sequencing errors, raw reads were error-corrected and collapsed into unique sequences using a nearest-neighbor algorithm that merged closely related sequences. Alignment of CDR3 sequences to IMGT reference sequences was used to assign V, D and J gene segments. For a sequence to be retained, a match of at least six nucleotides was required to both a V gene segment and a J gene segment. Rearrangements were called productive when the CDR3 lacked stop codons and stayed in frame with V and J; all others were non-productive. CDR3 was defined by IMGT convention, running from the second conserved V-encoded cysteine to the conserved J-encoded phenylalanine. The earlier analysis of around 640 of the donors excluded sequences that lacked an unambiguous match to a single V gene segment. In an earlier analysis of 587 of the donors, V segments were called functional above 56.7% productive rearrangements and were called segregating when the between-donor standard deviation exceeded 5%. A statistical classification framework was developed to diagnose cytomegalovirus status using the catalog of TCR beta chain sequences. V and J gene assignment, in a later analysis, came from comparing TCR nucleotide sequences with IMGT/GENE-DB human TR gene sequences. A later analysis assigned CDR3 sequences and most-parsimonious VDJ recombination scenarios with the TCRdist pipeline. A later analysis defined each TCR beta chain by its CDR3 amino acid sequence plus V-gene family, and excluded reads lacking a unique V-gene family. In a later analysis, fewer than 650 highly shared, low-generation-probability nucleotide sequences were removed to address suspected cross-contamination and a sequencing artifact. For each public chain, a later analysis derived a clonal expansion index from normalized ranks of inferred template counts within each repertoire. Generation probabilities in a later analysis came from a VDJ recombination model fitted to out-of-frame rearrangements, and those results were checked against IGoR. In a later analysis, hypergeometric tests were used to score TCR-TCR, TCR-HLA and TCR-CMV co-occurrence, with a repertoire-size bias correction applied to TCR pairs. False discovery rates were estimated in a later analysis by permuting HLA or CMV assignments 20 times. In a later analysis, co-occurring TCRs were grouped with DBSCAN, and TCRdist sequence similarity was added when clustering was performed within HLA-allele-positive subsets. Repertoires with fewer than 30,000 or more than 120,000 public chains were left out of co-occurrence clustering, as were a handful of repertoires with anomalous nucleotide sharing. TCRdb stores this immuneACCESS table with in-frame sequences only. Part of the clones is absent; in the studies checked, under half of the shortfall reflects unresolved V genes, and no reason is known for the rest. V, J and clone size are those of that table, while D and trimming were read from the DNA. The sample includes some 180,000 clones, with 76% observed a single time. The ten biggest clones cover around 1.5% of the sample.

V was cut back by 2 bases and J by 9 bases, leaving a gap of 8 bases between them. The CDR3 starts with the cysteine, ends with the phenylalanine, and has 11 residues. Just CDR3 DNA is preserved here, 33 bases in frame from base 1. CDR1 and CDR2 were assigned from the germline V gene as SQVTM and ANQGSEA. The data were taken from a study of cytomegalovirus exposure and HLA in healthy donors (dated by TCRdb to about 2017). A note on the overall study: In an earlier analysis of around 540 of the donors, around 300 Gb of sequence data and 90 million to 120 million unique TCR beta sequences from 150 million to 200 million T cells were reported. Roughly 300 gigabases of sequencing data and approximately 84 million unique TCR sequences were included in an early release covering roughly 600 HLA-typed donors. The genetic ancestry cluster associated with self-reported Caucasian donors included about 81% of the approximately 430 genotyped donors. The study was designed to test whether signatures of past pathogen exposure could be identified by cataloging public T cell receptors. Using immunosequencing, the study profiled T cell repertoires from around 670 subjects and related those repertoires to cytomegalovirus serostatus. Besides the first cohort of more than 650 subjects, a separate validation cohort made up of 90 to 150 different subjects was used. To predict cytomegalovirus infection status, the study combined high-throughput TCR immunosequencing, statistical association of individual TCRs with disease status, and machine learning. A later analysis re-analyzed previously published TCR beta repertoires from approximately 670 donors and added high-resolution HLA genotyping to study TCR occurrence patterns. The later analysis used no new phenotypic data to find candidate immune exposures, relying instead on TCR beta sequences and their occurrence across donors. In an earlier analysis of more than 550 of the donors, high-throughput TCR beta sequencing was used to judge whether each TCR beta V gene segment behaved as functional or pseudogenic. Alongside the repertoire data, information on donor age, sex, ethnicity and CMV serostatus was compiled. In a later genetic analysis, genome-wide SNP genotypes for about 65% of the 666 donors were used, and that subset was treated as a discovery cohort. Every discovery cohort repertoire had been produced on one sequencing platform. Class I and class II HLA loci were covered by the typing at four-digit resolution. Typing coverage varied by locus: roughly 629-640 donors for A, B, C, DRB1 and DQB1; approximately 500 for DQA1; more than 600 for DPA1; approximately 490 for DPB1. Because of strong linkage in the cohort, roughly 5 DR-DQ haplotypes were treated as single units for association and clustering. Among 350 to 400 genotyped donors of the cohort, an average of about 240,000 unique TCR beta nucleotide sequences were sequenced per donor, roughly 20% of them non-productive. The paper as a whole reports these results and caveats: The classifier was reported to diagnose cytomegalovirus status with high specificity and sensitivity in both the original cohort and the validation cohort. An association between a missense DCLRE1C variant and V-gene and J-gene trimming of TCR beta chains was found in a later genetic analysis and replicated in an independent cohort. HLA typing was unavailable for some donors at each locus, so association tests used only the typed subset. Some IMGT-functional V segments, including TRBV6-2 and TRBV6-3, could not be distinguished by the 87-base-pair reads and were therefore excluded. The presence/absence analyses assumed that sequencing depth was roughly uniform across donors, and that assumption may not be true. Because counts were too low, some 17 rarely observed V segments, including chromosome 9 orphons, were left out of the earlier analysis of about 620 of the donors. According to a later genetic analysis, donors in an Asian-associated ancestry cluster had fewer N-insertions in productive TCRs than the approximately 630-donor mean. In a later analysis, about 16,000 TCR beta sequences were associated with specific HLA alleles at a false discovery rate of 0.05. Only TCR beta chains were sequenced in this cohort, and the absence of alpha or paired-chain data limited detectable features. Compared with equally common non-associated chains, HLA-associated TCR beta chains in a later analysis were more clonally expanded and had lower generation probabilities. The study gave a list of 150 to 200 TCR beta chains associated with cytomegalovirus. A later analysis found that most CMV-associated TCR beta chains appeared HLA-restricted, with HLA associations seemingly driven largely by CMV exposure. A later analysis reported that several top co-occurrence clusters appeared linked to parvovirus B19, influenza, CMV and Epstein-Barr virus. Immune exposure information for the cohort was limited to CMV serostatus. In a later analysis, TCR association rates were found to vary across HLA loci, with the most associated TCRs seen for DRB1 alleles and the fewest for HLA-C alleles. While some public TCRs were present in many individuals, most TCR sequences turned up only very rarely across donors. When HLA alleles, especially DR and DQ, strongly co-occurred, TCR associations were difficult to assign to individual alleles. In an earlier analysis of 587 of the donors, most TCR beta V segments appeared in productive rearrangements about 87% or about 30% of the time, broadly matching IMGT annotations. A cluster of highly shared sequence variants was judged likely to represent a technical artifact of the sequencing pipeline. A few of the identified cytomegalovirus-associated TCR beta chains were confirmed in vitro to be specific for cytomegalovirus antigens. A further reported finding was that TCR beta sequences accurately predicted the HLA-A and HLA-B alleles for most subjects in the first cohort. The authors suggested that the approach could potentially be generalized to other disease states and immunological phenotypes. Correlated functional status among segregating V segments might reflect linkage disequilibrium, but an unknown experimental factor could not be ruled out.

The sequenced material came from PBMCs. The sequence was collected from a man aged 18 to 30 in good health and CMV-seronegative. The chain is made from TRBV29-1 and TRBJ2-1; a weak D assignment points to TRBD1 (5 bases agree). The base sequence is TGCAGCGTTGAAACAGGACGTGAGCAGTTCTTC. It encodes CSVETGREQFF.